This T cell receptor beta chain was identified during a study of control samples from healthy donors and cancer patients. This CDR3 has 14 amino acids. In germline, CDR1 is LGHDT, CDR2 YNNKEL (reference sequence). J gave up 0 bases and V 8 bases, and 3 bases lay outside the gene matches. Clones were read by immunoSEQ multiplex PCR, and TCRdb kept only the in-frame ones, dropping some. The data show some 79,000 clones, 90% to 95% seen once. Sequencing used PBMCs. The chain combines TRBV3-1 (or the pseudogene TRBV3-2) with TRBJ2-2, with 7 bases aligning to TRBD1. This receptor was identified in a woman in her 40s with lung cancer. The CDR3 bases are TGTGCCAGCGCCGGGACAGCGAACACCGGGGAGCTGTTTTTT. Residues: CASAGTANTGELFF.